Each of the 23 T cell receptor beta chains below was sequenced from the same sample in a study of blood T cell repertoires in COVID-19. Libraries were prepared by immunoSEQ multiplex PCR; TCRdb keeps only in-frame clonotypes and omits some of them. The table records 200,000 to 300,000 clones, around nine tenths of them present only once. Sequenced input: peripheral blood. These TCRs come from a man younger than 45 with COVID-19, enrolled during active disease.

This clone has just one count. CDR3 sequence: CASRAGGGNSPLHF. DNA of the CDR3: TGTGCCAGTCGGGCGGGGGGGGGAAATTCACCCCTCCACTTT. J is TRBJ1-6 and V is TRBV19; D perhaps matches TRBD1 (5 bases). The CDR3 totals 14 residues. Germline assignment: CDR1 LNHDA and CDR2 SQIVND (reference sequence). V was pared by 8 bases and J by 7 bases, with 15 bases between.

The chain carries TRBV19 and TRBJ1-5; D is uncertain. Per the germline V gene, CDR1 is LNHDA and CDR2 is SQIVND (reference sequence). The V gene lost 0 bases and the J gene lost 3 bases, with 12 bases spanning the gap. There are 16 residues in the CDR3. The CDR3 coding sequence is TGTGCCAGTAGTATAGAGGGCGGGTGGGCCAATCAGCCCCAGCATTTT. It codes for CASSIEGGWANQPQHF.

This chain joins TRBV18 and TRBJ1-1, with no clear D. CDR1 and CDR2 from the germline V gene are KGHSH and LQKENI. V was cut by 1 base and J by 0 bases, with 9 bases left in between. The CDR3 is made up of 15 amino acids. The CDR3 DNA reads TGTGCCAGCTCACCACAAGACAAGCTGAACACTGAAGCTTTCTTT. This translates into CASSPQDKLNTEAFF.

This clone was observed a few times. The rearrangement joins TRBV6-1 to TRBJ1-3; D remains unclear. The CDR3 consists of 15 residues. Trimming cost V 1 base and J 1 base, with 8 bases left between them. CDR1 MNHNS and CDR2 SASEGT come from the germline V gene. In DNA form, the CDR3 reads TGTGCCAGCAGTGAAGGGGCGGGATCTGGAAACACCATATATTTT. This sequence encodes CASSEGAGSGNTIYF.

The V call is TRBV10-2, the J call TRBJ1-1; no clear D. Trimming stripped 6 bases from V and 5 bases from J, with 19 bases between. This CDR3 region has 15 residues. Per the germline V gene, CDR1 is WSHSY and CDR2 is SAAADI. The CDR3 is CASRPDEGVLTEAFF. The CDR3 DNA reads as TGCGCCAGCAGACCAGACGAGGGCGTCTTGACTGAAGCTTTCTTT.

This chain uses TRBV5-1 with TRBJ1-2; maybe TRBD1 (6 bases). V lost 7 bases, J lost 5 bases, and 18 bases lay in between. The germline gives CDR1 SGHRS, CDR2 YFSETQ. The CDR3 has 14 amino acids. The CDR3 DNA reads TGCGCCAGCTCCATTCGACAGGACGCTTATGGCTACACCTTC. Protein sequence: CASSIRQDAYGYTF.

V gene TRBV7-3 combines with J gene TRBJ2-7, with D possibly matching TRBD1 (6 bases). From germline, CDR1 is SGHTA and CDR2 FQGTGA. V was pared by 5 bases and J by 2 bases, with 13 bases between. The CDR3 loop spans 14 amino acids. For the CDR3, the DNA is TGTGCCAGCAGCCCCGGGCAGGGGCCCTACGAGCAGTACTTC. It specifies CASSPGQGPYEQYF.

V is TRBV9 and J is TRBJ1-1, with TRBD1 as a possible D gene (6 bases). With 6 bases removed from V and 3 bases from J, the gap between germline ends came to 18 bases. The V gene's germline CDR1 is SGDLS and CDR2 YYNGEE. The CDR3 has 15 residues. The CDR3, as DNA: TGTGCCAGCACCAGTTTCGGACAGACCGACACTGAAGCTTTCTTT. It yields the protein CASTSFGQTDTEAFF. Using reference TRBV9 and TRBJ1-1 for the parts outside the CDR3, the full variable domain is DSGVTQTPKHLITATGQRVTLRCSPRSGDLSVYWYQQSLDQGLQFLIQYYNGEERAKGNILERFSAQQFPDLHSELNLSSLELGDSALYFCASTSFGQTDTEAFFGQGTRLTVV.

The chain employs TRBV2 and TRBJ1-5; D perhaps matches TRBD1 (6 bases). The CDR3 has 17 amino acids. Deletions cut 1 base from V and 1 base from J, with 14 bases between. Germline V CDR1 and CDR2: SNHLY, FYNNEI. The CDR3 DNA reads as TGTGCCAGCAGTGAAGACAGGGTCGCGCTAAGCAATCAGCCCCAGCATTTT. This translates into CASSEDRVALSNQPQHF.

The CDR3 is CASGTGVMNTEAFF. CDR3 nucleotide sequence: TGTGCCAGCGGGACAGGGGTCATGAACACTGAAGCTTTCTTT. V is TRBV6-5 and J is TRBJ1-1; TRBD1 aligns across 10 bases. The V and J ends lost 8 bases and 0 bases, in that order; junction bases with no gene match: 3. CDR3 length equals 14 residues. Germline CDR1 is MNHEY and CDR2 is SVGAGI.

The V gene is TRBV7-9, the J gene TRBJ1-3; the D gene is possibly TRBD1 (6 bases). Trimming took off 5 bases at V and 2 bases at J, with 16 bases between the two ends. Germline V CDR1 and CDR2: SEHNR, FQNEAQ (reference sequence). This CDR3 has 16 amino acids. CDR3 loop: CASSPRGGRTGNTIYF. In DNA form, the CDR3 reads TGTGCCAGCAGCCCACGGGGGGGCAGGACTGGAAACACCATATATTTT.

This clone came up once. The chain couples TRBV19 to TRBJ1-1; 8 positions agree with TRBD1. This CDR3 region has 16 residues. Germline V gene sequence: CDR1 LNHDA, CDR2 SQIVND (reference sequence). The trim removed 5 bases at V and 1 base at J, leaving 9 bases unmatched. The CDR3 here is CASSPRTGQENTEAFF. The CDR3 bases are TGTGCCAGTAGTCCACGGACAGGGCAGGAGAACACTGAAGCTTTCTTT.

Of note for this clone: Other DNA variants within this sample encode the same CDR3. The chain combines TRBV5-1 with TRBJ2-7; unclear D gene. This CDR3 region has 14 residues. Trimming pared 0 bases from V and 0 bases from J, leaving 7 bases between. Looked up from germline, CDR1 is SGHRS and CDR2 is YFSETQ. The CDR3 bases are TGCGCCAGCAGCTTGGGGGCAGCCTCCTACGAGCAGTACTTC. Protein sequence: CASSLGAASYEQYF.

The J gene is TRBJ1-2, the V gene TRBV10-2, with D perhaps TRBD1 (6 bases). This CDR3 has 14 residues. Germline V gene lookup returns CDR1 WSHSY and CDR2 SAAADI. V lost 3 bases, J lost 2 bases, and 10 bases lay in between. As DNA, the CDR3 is TGCGCCAGCAGTGAAGGGGGTTTCAACTATGGCTACACCTTC. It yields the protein CASSEGGFNYGYTF.

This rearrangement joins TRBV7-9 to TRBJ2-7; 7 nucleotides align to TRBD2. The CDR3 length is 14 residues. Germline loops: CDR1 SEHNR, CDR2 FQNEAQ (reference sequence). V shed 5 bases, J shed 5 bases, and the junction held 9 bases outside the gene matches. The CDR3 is CASSAAGEGDEQYF. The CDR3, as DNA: TGTGCCAGCAGCGCCGCCGGGGAGGGCGACGAGCAGTACTTC.

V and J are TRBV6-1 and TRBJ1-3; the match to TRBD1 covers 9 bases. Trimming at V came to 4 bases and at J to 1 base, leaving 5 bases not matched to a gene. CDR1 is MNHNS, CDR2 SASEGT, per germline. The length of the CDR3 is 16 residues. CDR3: CASSAYRGQSGNTIYF. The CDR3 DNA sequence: TGTGCCAGCAGTGCGTACAGGGGGCAGTCTGGAAACACCATATATTTT.

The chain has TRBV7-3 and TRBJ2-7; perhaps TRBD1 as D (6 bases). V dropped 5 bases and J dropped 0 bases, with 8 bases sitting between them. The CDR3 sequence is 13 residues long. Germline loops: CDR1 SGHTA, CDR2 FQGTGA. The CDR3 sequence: CASSRDNSYEQYF. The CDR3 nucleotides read TGTGCCAGCAGCCGGGACAACTCCTACGAGCAGTACTTC.

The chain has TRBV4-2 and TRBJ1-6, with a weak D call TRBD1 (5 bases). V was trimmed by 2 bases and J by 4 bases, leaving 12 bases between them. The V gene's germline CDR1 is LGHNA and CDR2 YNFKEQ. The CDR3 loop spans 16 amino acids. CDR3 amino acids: CASSQSMGGYNSPLHF. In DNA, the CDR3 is TGTGCCAGCAGCCAATCTATGGGGGGGTATAATTCACCCCTCCACTTT.

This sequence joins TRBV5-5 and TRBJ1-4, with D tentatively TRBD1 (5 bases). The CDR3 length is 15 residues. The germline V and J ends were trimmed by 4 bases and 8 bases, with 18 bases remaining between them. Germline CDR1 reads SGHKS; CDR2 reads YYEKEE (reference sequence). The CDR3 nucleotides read TGTGCCAGCAGCCGAGAAGGCGGGGACCGGGAAAAACTGTTTTTT. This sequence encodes CASSREGGDREKLFF. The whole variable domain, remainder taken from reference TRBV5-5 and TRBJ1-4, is DAGVTQSPTHLIKTRGQQVTLRCSPISGHKSVSWYQQVLGQGPQFIFQYYEKEERGRGNFPDRFSARQFPNYSSELNVNALLLGDSALYLCASSREGGDREKLFFGSGTQLSVL.

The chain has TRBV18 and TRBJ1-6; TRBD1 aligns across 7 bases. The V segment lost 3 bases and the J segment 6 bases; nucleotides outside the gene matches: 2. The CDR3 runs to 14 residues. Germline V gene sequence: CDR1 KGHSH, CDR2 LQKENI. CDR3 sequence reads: CASSPPGGNSPLHF. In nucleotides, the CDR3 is TGTGCCAGCTCACCCCCAGGGGGTAATTCACCCCTCCACTTT.

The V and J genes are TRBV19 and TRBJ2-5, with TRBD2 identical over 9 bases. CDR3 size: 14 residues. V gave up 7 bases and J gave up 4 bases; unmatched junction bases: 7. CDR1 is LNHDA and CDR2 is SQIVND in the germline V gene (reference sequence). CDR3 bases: TGTGCCAGTACCCGCGGGGGGGCCGGAGAGACCCAGTACTTC. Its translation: CASTRGGAGETQYF.

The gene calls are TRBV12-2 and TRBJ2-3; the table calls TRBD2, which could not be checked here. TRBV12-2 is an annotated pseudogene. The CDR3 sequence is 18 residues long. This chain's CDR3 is CASRLVEFGIQNTDTQYF. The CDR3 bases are TGTGCAAGTCGCTTAGTTGAATTCGGGATCCAGAACACAGATACGCAGTATTTT.

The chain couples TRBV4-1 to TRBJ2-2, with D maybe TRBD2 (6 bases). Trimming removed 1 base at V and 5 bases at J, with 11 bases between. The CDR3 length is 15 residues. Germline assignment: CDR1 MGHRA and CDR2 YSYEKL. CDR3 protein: CASSQGIRGTGELFF. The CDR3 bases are TGCGCCAGCAGCCAAGGCATTCGGGGGACCGGGGAGCTGTTTTTT.